This T cell receptor beta chain was obtained from a study of blood T cell repertoires in COVID-19 (dated by TCRdb to between 2020 and 2021). Study-level background: Samples from collaborators originated in the United States, Italy and Spain and spanned both the acute and convalescent phases of COVID-19. The sample metadata nearly always contained a de-identified subject ID, COVID-19 status, age in years and sex. The samples were drawn from the first 160 participants of the ongoing ImmuneRACE study and from 950 to 1,500 subjects provided by 6 global collaborators. The prospective study material was composed of cDNA or gDNA derived from T cells, B-cell-depleted T cells, or PBMCs. The repertoires were made available in a free public database intended to serve as a resource for research on the immune response to SARS-CoV-2. Subjects who had been exposed to COVID-19, were actively infected with it, or had recovered from it provided the deeply sampled blood TCRbeta repertoires that made up the dataset. HLA class I and class II types, where available, came from metadata supplied by the sample provider rather than from assay-based typing. Study-level results and caveats: The amount of clinical and demographic metadata varied by source and participant and was provided uncurated.

As regards this clone: The antigen it binds to is not known. The junction departs from the called germline gene at one end, perhaps through a read error.

The collaborating institutions used their own protocols to collect whole blood in K2EDTA tubes. For TCRbeta analysis, collaborators shipped samples as frozen whole blood, isolated PBMCs, or DNA extracted from either of those sample types. TCRbeta CDR3 regions were amplified from genomic DNA using the immunoSEQ Assay, a bias-controlled multiplex PCR. The source study handled its data this way. The number of nucleated cells in each sample was estimated by amplification of reference gene primers within the assay. To quantify the absolute abundance of each unique TCRbeta CDR3 rearrangement, sequence reads were collapsed and filtered. Productive Simpson clonality was computed per sample as the square root of Simpson's diversity index over productive rearrangements. TCRdb took this table from immuneACCESS and kept in-frame rearrangements with V and J called. Such tables lack part of the clones; where checked against another copy, unresolved V genes explain under half of the gap, and the rest is unexplained. V, J and clone size reflect that table, while D and trimming were determined from the DNA. A total of tens of thousands of clones appear in this sample, 85% to 90% of them only once. Jointly, the top ten make up approximately 2.5% of the sample.

Measured from the cysteine to the phenylalanine, the CDR3 is 15 residues long. Only the CDR3 region is kept as DNA, spanning 45 bases read in frame from base 1. CDR1 and CDR2 (SGHRS, YFSETQ) derive from the germline V gene. The chain couples TRBV5-1 to TRBJ1-4; TRBD1 matches 9 bases in the middle. Sequencing input: peripheral blood. This receptor was identified in a human donor in a cohort sampled during active COVID-19. In nucleotide form, the sequence is TGCGCCAGCAGGTTGGGACAGGGTACTAATGAAAAACTGTTTTTT. Translated, it reads CASRLGQGTNEKLFF. With the portions outside the CDR3 filled from the reference TRBV5-1 and TRBJ1-4 genes, the complete variable region becomes KAGVTQTPRYLIKTRGQQVTLSCSPISGHRSVSWYQQTPGQGLQFLFEYFSETQRNKGNFPGRFSGRQFSNSRSEMNVSTLELGDSALYLCASRLGQGTNEKLFFGSGTQLSVL.